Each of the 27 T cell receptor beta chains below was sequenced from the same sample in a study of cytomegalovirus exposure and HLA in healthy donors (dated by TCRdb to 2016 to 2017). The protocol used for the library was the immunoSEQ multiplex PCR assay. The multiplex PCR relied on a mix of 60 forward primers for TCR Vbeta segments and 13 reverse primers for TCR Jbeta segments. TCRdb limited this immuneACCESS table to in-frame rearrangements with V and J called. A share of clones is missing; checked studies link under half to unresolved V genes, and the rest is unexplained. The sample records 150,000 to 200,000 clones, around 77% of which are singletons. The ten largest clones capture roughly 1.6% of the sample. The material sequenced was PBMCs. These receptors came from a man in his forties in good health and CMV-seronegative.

For the CDR3, the DNA is TGCAGCACCCGGACAGGGGGCACAGATACGCAGTATTTT. As protein: CSTRTGGTDTQYF. The chain carries TRBV29-1 and TRBJ2-3; 9 bases are a match to TRBD1. The CDR3 covers 13 residues. V was clipped by 8 bases and J by 1 base; unmatched bases: 4. Germline V gene data show CDR1 as SQVTM and CDR2 as ANQGSEA.

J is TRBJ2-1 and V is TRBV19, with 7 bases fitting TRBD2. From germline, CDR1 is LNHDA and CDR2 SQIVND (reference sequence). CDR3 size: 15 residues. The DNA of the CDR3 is TGTGTCACCCGGTCCGGGGGGAGCTCCTACAATGAGCAGTTCTTC. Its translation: CVTRSGGSSYNEQFF.

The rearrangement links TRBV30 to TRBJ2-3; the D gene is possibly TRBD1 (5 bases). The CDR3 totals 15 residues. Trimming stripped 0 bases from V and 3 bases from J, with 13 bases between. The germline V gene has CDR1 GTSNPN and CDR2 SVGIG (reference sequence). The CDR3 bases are TGTGCCTGGAGTGTACGTCGACAGAGGACAGATACGCAGTATTTT. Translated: CAWSVRRQRTDTQYF.

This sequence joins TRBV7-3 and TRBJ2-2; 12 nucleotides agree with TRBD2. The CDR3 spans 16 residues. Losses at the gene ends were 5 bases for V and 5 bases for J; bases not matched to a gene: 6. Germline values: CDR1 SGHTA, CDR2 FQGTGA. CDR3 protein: CASSPSGRGKTGELFF. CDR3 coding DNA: TGTGCCAGCAGCCCTAGCGGGAGGGGGAAAACCGGGGAGCTGTTTTTT.

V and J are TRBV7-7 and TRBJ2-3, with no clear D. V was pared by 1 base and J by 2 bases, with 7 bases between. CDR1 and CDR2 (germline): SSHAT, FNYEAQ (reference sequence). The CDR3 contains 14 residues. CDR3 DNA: TGTGCCAGCAGCTTAGGTACAGCCACAGATACGCAGTATTTT. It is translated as CASSLGTATDTQYF.

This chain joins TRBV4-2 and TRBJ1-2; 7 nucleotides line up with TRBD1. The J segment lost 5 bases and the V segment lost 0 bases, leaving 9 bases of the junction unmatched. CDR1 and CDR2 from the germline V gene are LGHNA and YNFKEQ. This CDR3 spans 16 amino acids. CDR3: CASSQDTGQTRYGYTF. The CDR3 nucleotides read TGTGCCAGCAGCCAAGATACGGGACAGACGCGTTATGGCTACACCTTC.

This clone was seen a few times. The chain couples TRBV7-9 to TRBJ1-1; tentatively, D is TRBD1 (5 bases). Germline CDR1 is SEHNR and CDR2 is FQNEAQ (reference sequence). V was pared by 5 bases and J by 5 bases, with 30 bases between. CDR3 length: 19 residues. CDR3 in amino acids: CASSAGQITGTAGRTEAFF. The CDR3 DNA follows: TGTGCCAGCAGCGCTGGGCAGATTACAGGAACGGCGGGGAGAACTGAAGCTTTCTTT.

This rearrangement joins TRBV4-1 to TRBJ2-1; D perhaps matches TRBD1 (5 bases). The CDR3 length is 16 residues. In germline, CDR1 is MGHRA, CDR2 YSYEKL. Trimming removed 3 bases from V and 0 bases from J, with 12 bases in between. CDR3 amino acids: CASSHPGSSSYNEQFF. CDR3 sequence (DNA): TGCGCCAGCAGCCACCCAGGGTCGTCCTCCTACAATGAGCAGTTCTTC.

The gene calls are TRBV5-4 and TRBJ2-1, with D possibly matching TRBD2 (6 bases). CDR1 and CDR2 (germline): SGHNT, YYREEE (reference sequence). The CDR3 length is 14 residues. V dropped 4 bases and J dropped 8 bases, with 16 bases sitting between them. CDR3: CASSLGPEGHEQFF. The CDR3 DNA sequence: TGTGCCAGCAGCCTGGGACCGGAGGGGCATGAGCAGTTCTTC. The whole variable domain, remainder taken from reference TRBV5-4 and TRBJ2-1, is ETGVTQSPTHLIKTRGQQVTLRCSSQSGHNTVSWYQQALGQGPQFIFQYYREEENGRGNFPPRFSGLQFPNYSSELNVNALELDDSALYLCASSLGPEGHEQFFGPGTRLTVL.

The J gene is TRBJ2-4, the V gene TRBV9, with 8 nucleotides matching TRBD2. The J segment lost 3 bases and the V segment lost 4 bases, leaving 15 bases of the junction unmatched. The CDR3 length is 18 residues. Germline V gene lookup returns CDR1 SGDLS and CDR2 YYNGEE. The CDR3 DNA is TGTGCCAGCAGCCAGGGGAGGGAGCGGGGGAGCCACAAAAACATTCAGTACTTC. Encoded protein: CASSQGRERGSHKNIQYF.

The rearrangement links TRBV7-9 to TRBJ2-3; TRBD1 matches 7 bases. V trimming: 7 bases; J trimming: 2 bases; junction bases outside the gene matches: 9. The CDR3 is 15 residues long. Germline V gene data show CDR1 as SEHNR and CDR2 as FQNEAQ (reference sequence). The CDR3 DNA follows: TGTGCCAGCATTATCCAGACAGGGAACACAGATACGCAGTATTTT. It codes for CASIIQTGNTDTQYF.

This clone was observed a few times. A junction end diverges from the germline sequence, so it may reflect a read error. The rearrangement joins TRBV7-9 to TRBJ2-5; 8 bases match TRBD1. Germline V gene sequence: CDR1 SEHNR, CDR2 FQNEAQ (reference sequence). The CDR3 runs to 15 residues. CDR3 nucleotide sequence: TGTGCCAGCACCTTAGGACCCTACAGGGGGGAGTCCCAGTACTTC. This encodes CASTLGPYRGESQYF. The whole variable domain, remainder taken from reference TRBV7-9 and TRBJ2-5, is DTGVSQNPRHKITKRGQNVTFRCDPISEHNRLYWYRQTLGQGPEFLTYFQNEAQLEKSRLLSDRFSAERPKGSFSTLEIQRTEQGDSAMYLCASTLGPYRGESQYFGPGTRLLVL.

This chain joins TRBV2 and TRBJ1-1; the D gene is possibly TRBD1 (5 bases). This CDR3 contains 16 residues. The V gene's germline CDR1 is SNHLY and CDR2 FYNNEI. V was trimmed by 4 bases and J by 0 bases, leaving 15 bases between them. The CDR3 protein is CASSVPQGGMNTEAFF. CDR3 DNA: TGTGCCAGCAGTGTACCGCAGGGAGGGATGAACACTGAAGCTTTCTTT.

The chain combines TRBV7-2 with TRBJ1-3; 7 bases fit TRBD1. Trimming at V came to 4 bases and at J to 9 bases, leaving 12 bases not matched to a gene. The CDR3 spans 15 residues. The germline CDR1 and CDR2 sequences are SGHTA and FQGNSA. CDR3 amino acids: CASSSRTGTLGTIYF. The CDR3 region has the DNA TGTGCCAGCAGCTCAAGGACAGGAACTTTAGGCACCATATATTTT.

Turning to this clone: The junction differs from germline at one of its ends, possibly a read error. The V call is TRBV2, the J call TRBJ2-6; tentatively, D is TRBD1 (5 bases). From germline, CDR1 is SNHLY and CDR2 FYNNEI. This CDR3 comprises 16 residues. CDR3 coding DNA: TGTGCCAGCAGGGGCACGACAGCGTCTGGGGCCAACGGCCTGACTTTC. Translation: CASRGTTASGANGLTF.

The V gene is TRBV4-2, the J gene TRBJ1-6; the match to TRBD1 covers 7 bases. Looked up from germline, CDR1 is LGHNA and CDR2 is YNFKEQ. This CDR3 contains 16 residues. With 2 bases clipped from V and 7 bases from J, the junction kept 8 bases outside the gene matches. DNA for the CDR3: TGTGCCAGCAGCCAATTCGAGGGGGCGTTGAATTCACCCCTCCACTTT. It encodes CASSQFEGALNSPLHF.

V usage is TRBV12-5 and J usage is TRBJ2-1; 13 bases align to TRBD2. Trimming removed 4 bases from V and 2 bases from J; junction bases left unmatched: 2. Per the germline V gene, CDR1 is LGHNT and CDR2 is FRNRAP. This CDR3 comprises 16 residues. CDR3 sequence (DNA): TGTGCTAGTGGTTCCGGGACTAGCGGGACCTACAATGAGCAGTTCTTC. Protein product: CASGSGTSGTYNEQFF.

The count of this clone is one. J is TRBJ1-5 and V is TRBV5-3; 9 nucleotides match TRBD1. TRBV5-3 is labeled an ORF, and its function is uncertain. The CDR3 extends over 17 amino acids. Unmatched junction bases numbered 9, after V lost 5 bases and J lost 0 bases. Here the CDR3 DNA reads TGTGCCAGAAGACGAACAGGGGGCGTCAATAGCAATCAGCCCCAGCATTTT. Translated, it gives CARRRTGGVNSNQPQHF.

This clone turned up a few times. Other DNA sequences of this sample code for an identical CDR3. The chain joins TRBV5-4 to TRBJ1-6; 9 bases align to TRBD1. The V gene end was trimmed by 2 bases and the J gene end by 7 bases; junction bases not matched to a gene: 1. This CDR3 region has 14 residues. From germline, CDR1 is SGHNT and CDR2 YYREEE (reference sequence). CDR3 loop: CASSLGQGNSPLHF. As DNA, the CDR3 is TGTGCCAGCAGCTTAGGACAGGGGAATTCACCCCTCCACTTT.

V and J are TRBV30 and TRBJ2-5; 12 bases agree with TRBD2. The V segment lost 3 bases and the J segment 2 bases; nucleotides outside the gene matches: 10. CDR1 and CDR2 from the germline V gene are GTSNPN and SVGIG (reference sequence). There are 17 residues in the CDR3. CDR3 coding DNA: TGTGCCTGGAGGGGCCCTAGCGGGAGGGTCCCTCAAGAGACCCAGTACTTC. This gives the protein CAWRGPSGRVPQETQYF. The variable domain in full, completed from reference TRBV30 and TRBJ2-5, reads SQTIHQWPATLVQPVGSPLSLECTVEGTSNPNLYWYRQAAGRGLQLLFYSVGIGQISSEVPQNLSASRPQDRQFILSSKKLLLSDSGFYLCAWRGPSGRVPQETQYFGPGTRLLVL.

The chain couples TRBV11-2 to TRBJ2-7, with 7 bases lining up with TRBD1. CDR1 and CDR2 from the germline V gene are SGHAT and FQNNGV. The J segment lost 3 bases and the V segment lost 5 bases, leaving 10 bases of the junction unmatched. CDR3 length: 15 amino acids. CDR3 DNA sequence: TGTGCCAGCAGCCGCCCCGGGACAGATGTCTACGAGCAGTACTTC. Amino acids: CASSRPGTDVYEQYF.

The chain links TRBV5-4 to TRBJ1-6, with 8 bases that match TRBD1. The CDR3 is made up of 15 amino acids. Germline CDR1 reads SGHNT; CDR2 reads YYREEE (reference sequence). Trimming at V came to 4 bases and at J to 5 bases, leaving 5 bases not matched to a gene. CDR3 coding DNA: TGTGCCAGCAGCCTCACAGGGGGTAATAATTCACCCCTCCACTTT. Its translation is CASSLTGGNNSPLHF. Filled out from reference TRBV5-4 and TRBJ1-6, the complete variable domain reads ETGVTQSPTHLIKTRGQQVTLRCSSQSGHNTVSWYQQALGQGPQFIFQYYREEENGRGNFPPRFSGLQFPNYSSELNVNALELDDSALYLCASSLTGGNNSPLHFGNGTRLTVT.

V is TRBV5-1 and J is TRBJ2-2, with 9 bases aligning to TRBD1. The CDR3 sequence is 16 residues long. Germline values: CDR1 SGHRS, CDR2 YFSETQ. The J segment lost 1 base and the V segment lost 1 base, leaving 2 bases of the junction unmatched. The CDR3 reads CASSLSGQGNTGELFF. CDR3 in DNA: TGCGCCAGCAGCTTGTCGGGACAGGGGAACACCGGGGAGCTGTTTTTT.

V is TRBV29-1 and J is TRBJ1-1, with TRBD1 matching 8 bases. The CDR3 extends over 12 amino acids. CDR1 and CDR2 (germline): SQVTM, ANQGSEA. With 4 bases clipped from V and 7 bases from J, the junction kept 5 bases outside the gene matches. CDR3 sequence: CSVVGTGVEAFF. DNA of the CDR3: TGCAGCGTTGTTGGGACAGGAGTTGAAGCTTTCTTT.

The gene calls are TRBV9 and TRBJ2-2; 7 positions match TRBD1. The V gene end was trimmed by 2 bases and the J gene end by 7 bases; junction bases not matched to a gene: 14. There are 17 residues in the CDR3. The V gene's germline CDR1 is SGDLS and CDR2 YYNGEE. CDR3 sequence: CASSVGPDRDVNGELFF. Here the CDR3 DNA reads TGTGCCAGCAGCGTGGGGCCAGACAGGGATGTGAACGGGGAGCTGTTTTTT.

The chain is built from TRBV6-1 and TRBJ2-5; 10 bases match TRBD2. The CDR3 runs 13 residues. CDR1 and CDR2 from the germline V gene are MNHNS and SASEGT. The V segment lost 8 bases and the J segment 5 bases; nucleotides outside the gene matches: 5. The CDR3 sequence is CASELAGVETQYF. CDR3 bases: TGTGCCAGCGAGCTAGCGGGGGTGGAGACCCAGTACTTC.

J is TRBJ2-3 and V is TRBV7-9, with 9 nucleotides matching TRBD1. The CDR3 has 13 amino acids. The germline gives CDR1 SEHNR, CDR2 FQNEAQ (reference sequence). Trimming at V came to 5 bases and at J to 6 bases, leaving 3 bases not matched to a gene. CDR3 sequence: CASSQTGGDTQYF. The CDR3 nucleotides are TGTGCCAGCAGCCAGACAGGGGGTGATACGCAGTATTTT.